The clone carrying this T cell receptor beta chain was detected a few times. Its antigen is unknown. Primers for the PCR totalled 60 Vbeta and 13 Jbeta. Some clones are missing from TCRdb's copy, which holds only in-frame ones; the method was immunoSEQ multiplex PCR. This repertoire shows tens of thousands of clones, approximately 82% found once; its top ten account for approximately 2.1%. The data originate from a study of cytomegalovirus exposure and HLA in healthy donors. Points from the study as a whole: TCR beta chains associated with HLA were, in a later analysis, more clonally expanded than equally common others. Reportedly, cytomegalovirus status was diagnosed with high sensitivity and specificity. Accurate HLA-A and HLA-B prediction from TCR beta sequences was reported for most subjects.

The length of the CDR3 is 15 residues. V was pared by 0 bases and J by 11 bases, with 11 bases of the junction left unmatched. Per germline, CDR1 MNHEY and CDR2 SVGAGI. The chain uses TRBV6-5 and TRBJ1-1, with 8 nucleotides matching TRBD1. The sequenced material came from PBMCs. The receptor was derived from a man aged 35-49 years in good health and CMV-seronegative. CDR3 sequence reads: CASSYSSFTGGWAFF. In DNA form, the CDR3 reads TGTGCCAGCAGTTACTCGAGTTTCACAGGGGGTTGGGCTTTCTTT.